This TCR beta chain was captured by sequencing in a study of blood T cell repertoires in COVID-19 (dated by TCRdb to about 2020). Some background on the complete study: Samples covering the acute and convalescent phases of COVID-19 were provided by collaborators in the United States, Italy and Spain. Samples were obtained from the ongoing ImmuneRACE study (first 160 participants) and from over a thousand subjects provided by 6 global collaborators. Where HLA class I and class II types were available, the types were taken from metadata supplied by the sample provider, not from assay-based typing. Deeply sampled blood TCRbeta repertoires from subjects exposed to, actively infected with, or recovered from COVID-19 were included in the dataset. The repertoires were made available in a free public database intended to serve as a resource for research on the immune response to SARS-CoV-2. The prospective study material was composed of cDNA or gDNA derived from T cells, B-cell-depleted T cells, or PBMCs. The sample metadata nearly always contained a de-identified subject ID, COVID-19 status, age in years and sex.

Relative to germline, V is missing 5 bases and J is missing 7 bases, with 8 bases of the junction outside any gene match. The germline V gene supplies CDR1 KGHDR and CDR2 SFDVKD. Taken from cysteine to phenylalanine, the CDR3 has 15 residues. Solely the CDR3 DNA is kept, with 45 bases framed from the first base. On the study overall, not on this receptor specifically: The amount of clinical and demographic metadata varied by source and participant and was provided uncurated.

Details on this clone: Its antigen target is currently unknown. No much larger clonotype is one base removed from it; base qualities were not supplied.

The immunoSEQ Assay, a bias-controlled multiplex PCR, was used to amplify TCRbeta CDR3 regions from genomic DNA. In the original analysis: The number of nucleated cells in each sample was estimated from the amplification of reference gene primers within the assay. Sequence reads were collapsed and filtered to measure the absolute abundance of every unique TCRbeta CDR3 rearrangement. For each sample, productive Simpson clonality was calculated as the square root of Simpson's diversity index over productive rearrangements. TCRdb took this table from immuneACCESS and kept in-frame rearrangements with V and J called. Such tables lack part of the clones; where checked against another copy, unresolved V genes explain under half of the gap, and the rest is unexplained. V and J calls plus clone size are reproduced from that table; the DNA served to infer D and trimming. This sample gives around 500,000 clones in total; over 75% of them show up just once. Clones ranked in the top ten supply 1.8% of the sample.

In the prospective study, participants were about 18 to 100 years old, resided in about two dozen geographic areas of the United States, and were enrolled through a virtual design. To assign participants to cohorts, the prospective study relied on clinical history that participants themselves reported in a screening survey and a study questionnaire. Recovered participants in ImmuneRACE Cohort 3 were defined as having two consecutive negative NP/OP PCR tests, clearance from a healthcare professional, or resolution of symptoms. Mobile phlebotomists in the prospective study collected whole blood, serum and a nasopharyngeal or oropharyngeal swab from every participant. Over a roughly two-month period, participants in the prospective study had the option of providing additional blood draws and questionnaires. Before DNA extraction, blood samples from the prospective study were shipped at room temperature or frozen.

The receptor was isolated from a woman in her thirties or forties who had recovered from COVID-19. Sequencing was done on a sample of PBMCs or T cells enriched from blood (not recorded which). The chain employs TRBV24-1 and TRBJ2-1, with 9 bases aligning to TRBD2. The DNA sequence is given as TGTGCCACCAGTGGGATAGCGGGAGCGGGTAATGAGCAGTTCTTC. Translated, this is CATSGIAGAGNEQFF.